This T cell receptor beta chain was captured in a study of cytomegalovirus exposure and HLA in healthy donors. V shed 5 bases, J shed 5 bases, and the junction held 5 bases outside the gene matches. This CDR3 is built from 13 residues. From germline, CDR1 is MNHNS and CDR2 SASEGT. The PCR had 60 Vbeta and 13 Jbeta primers. Using immunoSEQ multiplex PCR, the repertoire was profiled, and TCRdb retains in-frame clones only, with some absent. The data show about 190,000 clones, just under 75% seen once. The clonotype was recovered from a man younger than 45 in good health and CMV-seropositive. The gene calls are TRBV6-1 and TRBJ2-7; 8 bases map to TRBD2. Sequencing input: PBMCs. The CDR3 sequence: CASSSRGAHEQYF. For the CDR3, the DNA is TGTGCCAGCAGTTCGCGGGGGGCACACGAGCAGTACTTC.